Listed below are T cell receptor beta chains from one sample, sequenced in a study of molecular identifiers for immune sequencing clone quantification. Via MiXCR, TCRdb re-called the PCR reads, giving one row per CDR3 protein. Counted here are some 320,000 distinct CDR3 sequences, around a fifth occurring once; the ten biggest clones make up under 0.95%. The specimen sequenced was naive CD8+ T cells from blood, with Jurkat cell RNA spiked in. The source is a human donor in good health. Some libraries in this study had Jurkat cell RNA spiked in. Both conserved end residues are part of each CDR3. Each record gives: J gene, V gene, D gene, clone size, CDR3 length, CDR3 DNA, CDR3 protein. A D gene is named only where the DNA matches it firmly. Where a row states a size, it is once, few, many or the class of an expanded clone; other rows omit it.

J gene: TRBJ2-7; V gene: TRBV5-1; D gene: TRBD1; clone size: many; CDR3 length: 13; CDR3 DNA: TGCGCCAGCGGAACAGGGGACCTTAGCGAGCAGTACTTC; CDR3 protein: CASGTGDLSEQYF
J gene: TRBJ2-1; V gene: TRBV27; D gene: NA; clone size: many; CDR3 length: 12; CDR3 DNA: TGTGCCAGCAGTTTATGGGGCAATGAGCAGTTCTTC; CDR3 protein: CASSLWGNEQFF
J gene: TRBJ2-3; V gene: TRBV7-9; D gene: NA; clone size: few; CDR3 length: 14; CDR3 DNA: TGTGCCAGCAGCTTAGGGGGGCCCCTGGATACGCAGTATTTT; CDR3 protein: CASSLGGPLDTQYF
J gene: TRBJ2-3; V gene: TRBV7-9; D gene: TRBD2; clone size: few; CDR3 length: 15; CDR3 DNA: TGTGCCAGTGCCTCGACTAGCGGCCACACAGATACGCAGTATTTT; CDR3 protein: CASASTSGHTDTQYF
J gene: TRBJ2-2; V gene: TRBV9; D gene: NA; clone size: many; CDR3 length: 14; CDR3 DNA: TGTGCCAGCAGCCATCAGAGGGGGGCCGGGGAGCTGTTTTTT; CDR3 protein: CASSHQRGAGELFF
J gene: TRBJ2-7; V gene: TRBV5-6; D gene: NA; clone size: many; CDR3 length: 12; CDR3 DNA: TGTGCCAGCAGCTCCTCCGGCTACGAGCAGTACTTC; CDR3 protein: CASSSSGYEQYF
J gene: TRBJ1-1; V gene: TRBV7-9; D gene: NA; clone size: few; CDR3 length: 15; CDR3 DNA: TGTGCCAGCAGCTTAGCATCAGGGGTTGGGACTGAAGCTTTCTTT; CDR3 protein: CASSLASGVGTEAFF
J gene: TRBJ2-3; V gene: TRBV12-3/TRBV12-4; D gene: TRBD2; clone size: many; CDR3 length: 15; CDR3 DNA: TGTGCCAGCAGTCCTAGCGGGAGGGCATCAGATACGCAGTATTTT; CDR3 protein: CASSPSGRASDTQYF
J gene: TRBJ2-2; V gene: TRBV4-1; D gene: TRBD2; clone size: many; CDR3 length: 15; CDR3 DNA: TGCGCCAGCAGCCAAGTGCTAGCGGGAGGAGGGGAGCTGTTTTTT; CDR3 protein: CASSQVLAGGGELFF
J gene: TRBJ2-2; V gene: TRBV20-1; D gene: NA; clone size: many; CDR3 length: 14; CDR3 DNA: TGCAGTGCTAGAGGGACAGCGAACACCGGGGAGCTGTTTTTT; CDR3 protein: CSARGTANTGELFF
J gene: TRBJ2-1; V gene: TRBV7-8; D gene: NA; clone size: few; CDR3 length: 15; CDR3 DNA: TGTGCCAGCAGTCAAGACAGGCCCATCCTAGATGAGCAGTTCTTC; CDR3 protein: CASSQDRPILDEQFF
J gene: TRBJ1-1; V gene: TRBV7-6; D gene: NA; clone size: many; CDR3 length: 14; CDR3 DNA: TGTGCCAGCAGCTTAGCAGGGGCCAACACTGAAGCTTTCTTT; CDR3 protein: CASSLAGANTEAFF
J gene: TRBJ2-1; V gene: TRBV27; D gene: NA; clone size: few; CDR3 length: 17; CDR3 DNA: TGTGCCAGCAGTTCCTTTTCGGGTCCTCAATCCTACAATGAGCAGTTCTTC; CDR3 protein: CASSSFSGPQSYNEQFF
J gene: TRBJ2-2; V gene: TRBV7-9; D gene: TRBD2; clone size: NA; CDR3 length: 18; CDR3 DNA: TGTGCCAGCAGCCCGGGACTAGCAGGACCAACGAACACCGGGGAGCTGTTTTTT; CDR3 protein: CASSPGLAGPTNTGELFF
J gene: TRBJ2-7; V gene: TRBV7-9; D gene: NA; clone size: NA; CDR3 length: 13; CDR3 DNA: TGTGCCAGCTCCGCTGCCCGTTCCTACGAGCAGTACTTC; CDR3 protein: CASSAARSYEQYF
J gene: TRBJ1-4; V gene: TRBV4-1; D gene: TRBD1; clone size: NA; CDR3 length: 15; CDR3 DNA: TGCGCCAGCAGCCGCGCGACAGGGGAATTGGAAAAACTGTTTTTT; CDR3 protein: CASSRATGELEKLFF
J gene: TRBJ2-1; V gene: TRBV6-5; D gene: NA; clone size: few; CDR3 length: 16; CDR3 DNA: TGTGCCAGCAGTTACGCGAGCGGCAGCTCCTACAATGAGCAGTTCTTC; CDR3 protein: CASSYASGSSYNEQFF
J gene: TRBJ2-7; V gene: TRBV20-1; D gene: NA; clone size: many; CDR3 length: 13; CDR3 DNA: TGCAGTGCTACAAAAACTAGCTACTACGAGCAGTACTTC; CDR3 protein: CSATKTSYYEQYF
J gene: TRBJ2-3; V gene: TRBV7-9; D gene: NA; clone size: many; CDR3 length: 17; CDR3 DNA: TGTGCCAGCAGCTTAGCCGGGACACAGATGAACACAGATACGCAGTATTTT; CDR3 protein: CASSLAGTQMNTDTQYF
J gene: TRBJ1-1; V gene: TRBV29-1; D gene: NA; clone size: many; CDR3 length: 13; CDR3 DNA: TGCAGCGTTGCGGATTGGGGGGTTGCTGAAGCTTTCTTT; CDR3 protein: CSVADWGVAEAFF
J gene: TRBJ2-2; V gene: TRBV24-1; D gene: TRBD2; clone size: few; CDR3 length: 14; CDR3 DNA: TGTGCCACCAGTGGAAGTAGCGGGGCCGGGGAGCTGTTTTTT; CDR3 protein: CATSGSSGAGELFF
J gene: TRBJ2-7; V gene: TRBV7-9; D gene: NA; clone size: many; CDR3 length: 13; CDR3 DNA: TGTGCCAGCGGGACAATTCGGTCCTACGAGCAGTACTTC; CDR3 protein: CASGTIRSYEQYF
J gene: TRBJ1-1; V gene: TRBV5-1; D gene: NA; clone size: many; CDR3 length: 13; CDR3 DNA: TGCGCCAGCAGAACCCCCCCGAACACTGAAGCTTTCTTT; CDR3 protein: CASRTPPNTEAFF
J gene: TRBJ2-7; V gene: TRBV10-3; D gene: NA; clone size: once; CDR3 length: 15; CDR3 DNA: TGTGCCATCAGTGAGTCAGACCACAGGCCCTACGAGCAGTACTTC; CDR3 protein: CAISESDHRPYEQYF
J gene: TRBJ1-5; V gene: TRBV28; D gene: NA; clone size: many; CDR3 length: 15; CDR3 DNA: TGTGCCAGCAGTTTTCGTGGGCAAGGCAATCAGCCCCAGCATTTT; CDR3 protein: CASSFRGQGNQPQHF
J gene: TRBJ1-1; V gene: TRBV12-3/TRBV12-4; D gene: NA; clone size: many; CDR3 length: 13; CDR3 DNA: TGTGCCAGCAGTCCGGGCGGGGGGCCTGAAGCTTTCTTT; CDR3 protein: CASSPGGGPEAFF
J gene: TRBJ1-1; V gene: TRBV20-1; D gene: NA; clone size: many; CDR3 length: 16; CDR3 DNA: TGCAGTGCTAGAGATGAGGGTACTGCGCTGAACACTGAAGCTTTCTTT; CDR3 protein: CSARDEGTALNTEAFF
J gene: TRBJ2-7; V gene: TRBV30; D gene: NA; clone size: many; CDR3 length: 13; CDR3 DNA: TGTGCCTGGAGTTCCTACCGGGCGAACGAGCAGTACTTC; CDR3 protein: CAWSSYRANEQYF
J gene: TRBJ2-1; V gene: TRBV6-6; D gene: NA; clone size: NA; CDR3 length: 16; CDR3 DNA: TGTGCCAGCAGCTGGATAGCGGAAAGCTCCTACAATGAGCAGTTCTTC; CDR3 protein: CASSWIAESSYNEQFF